The clone carrying this T cell receptor beta chain was counted only a few times. The record originates from a study of T cell changes during pregnancy in multiple sclerosis. The germline V gene has CDR1 PRHDT and CDR2 FYEKMQ (reference sequence). Deletions cut 1 base from V and 5 bases from J, with 10 bases between. The CDR3 length is 14 residues. The repertoire was sequenced with immunoSEQ multiplex PCR; TCRdb's copy has only in-frame clones and lacks some. The sample holds 39,000 or so clones, 90% to 95% seen once. This TCR derives from a female donor with multiple sclerosis, enrolled in a pregnancy study. Sequencing was performed on CD8+ T cells from peripheral blood mononuclear cells, taken in the third trimester of pregnancy. This sequence joins TRBV13 and TRBJ2-3, with unresolved D. DNA for the CDR3: TGTGCCAGCAGCTTAGCCACTCGCGGAGATACGCAGTATTTT. The encoded protein is CASSLATRGDTQYF.